Following are 8 T cell receptor beta chains from one sample sequenced in a study of shared clonotypes between healthy human individuals. The assay was immunoSEQ multiplex PCR, and TCRdb's table has in-frame clones only and misses some. The table has around 2.3 million clones, approximately 95% seen once. Sequenced sample: naive CD4+ T cells sorted from blood. Regarding subset: CD45RA+ positively selected. The receptor source for this set is a young man in good health.

The sample holds one count of this clone. The chain couples TRBV9 to TRBJ2-1, with 8 bases identical to TRBD1. V was pared by 0 bases and J by 7 bases, with 6 bases of the junction left unmatched. CDR3 length: 15 amino acids. Germline V gene data show CDR1 as SGDLS and CDR2 as YYNGEE. The chain's CDR3 is CASSVVGTGGNEQFF. Written as DNA, the CDR3 is TGTGCCAGCAGCGTAGTAGGAACAGGGGGGAATGAGCAGTTCTTC.

This chain links TRBV28 with TRBJ2-6; the D gene is possibly TRBD1 (5 bases). Germline V gene data show CDR1 as MDHEN and CDR2 as SYDVKM. The CDR3 runs 17 residues. The V and J ends lost 3 bases and 0 bases respectively, with 12 bases between them. The DNA for the CDR3 is TGTGCCAGCAGTTTGGGCAGGGAACTCTCTGGGGCCAACGTCCTGACTTTC. This gives the protein CASSLGRELSGANVLTF.

This sequence joins TRBV2 and TRBJ1-1, with D hard to call. Trimming stripped 1 base from V and 6 bases from J, with 9 bases between. CDR1 and CDR2 from the germline V gene are SNHLY and FYNNEI. This CDR3 region has 13 residues. The CDR3 DNA is TGTGCCAGCAGTGAAGGGAACTCGCCTGAAGCTTTCTTT. This gives the protein CASSEGNSPEAFF.

This clone has just one count. V usage is TRBV4-1 and J usage is TRBJ2-3, with 8 bases lining up with TRBD2. After removal of 1 base from V and 0 bases from J, the junction contained 3 bases not matched to a gene. CDR3 size: 16 residues. CDR1 is MGHRA, CDR2 YSYEKL, per germline. CDR3 sequence: CASSQVQRGSTDTQYF. In nucleotides, the CDR3 is TGCGCCAGCAGCCAAGTCCAGCGGGGGAGCACAGATACGCAGTATTTT.

This rearrangement joins TRBV9 to TRBJ1-1; 7 bases are shared with TRBD1. The J segment lost 4 bases and the V segment lost 4 bases, leaving 10 bases of the junction unmatched. The CDR3 spans 15 residues. Germline V gives CDR1 SGDLS, CDR2 YYNGEE. The CDR3 region is CASSPSGGLSTEAFF. The CDR3 DNA reads as TGTGCCAGCAGCCCATCAGGGGGACTGAGCACTGAAGCTTTCTTT. The full variable domain, completed using reference TRBV9 and TRBJ1-1, is DSGVTQTPKHLITATGQRVTLRCSPRSGDLSVYWYQQSLDQGLQFLIQYYNGEERAKGNILERFSAQQFPDLHSELNLSSLELGDSALYFCASSPSGGLSTEAFFGQGTRLTVV.

The chain uses TRBV25-1 and TRBJ2-7; TRBD2 matches at 9 bases. CDR3 length: 16 amino acids. The trim removed 10 bases at V and 5 bases at J, leaving 18 bases unmatched. Germline V gene sequence: CDR1 MGHDK, CDR2 SYGVNS. Here the CDR3 reads CANQGARGGEKDEQYF. CDR3 in DNA: TGTGCCAACCAAGGGGCGCGGGGGGGAGAAAAGGACGAGCAGTACTTC.

CDR3 in amino acids: CATSRGRVGSYNSPLHF. The CDR3 DNA reads as TGTGCCACCAGCAGAGGCAGGGTGGGGTCCTATAATTCACCCCTCCACTTT. This chain joins TRBV15 and TRBJ1-6; D is possibly TRBD1 (5 bases). This CDR3 comprises 17 residues. Trimming pared 1 base from V and 1 base from J, leaving 11 bases between. In germline, CDR1 is LNHNV, CDR2 YYDKDF (reference sequence).

CDR3 DNA: TGCGCCAGCAGCCAAGTTGGGGAAGCCAAAAACATTCAGTACTTC. Its protein product is CASSQVGEAKNIQYF. The chain is built from TRBV4-1 and TRBJ2-4, with D unclear. The V end was cut by 1 base, the J end by 0 bases, with 7 bases between. Germline V lookup: CDR1 MGHRA, CDR2 YSYEKL. The CDR3 runs to 15 residues.